This T cell receptor beta chain comes out of a study of T-cell reconstitution after alpha-beta-depleted transplantation in children. This clonotype was picked up many times. Germline trimming cut 6 bases from V and 4 bases from J; bases unmatched to any gene: 6. CDR1 is SQVTM and CDR2 is ANQGSEA in the germline V gene. The CDR3 extends over 14 amino acids. Unique molecular identifiers were incorporated during preparation of the TCRbeta library. In TCRdb, the PCR reads were re-called with MiXCR into one record per CDR3 protein. The sample contains around 93,000 distinct CDR3 sequences, 7% to 10% of which appear only once.

This receptor was taken from a human donor who donated a stem cell graft to a child with congenital amegakaryocytic thrombocytopenia. The V and J genes are TRBV29-1 and TRBJ2-1; TRBD2 aligns across 10 bases. The source material was PBMCs from the stem cell graft donor, sampled from the stem cell graft. CDR3 loop: CSVHSGRPYNEQFF. In nucleotides, the CDR3 is TGCAGCGTCCATAGCGGGAGGCCGTACAATGAGCAGTTCTTC.